Following are 21 T cell receptor beta chains from one sample sequenced in a study of blood T cell repertoires in COVID-19. The method was immunoSEQ multiplex PCR; TCRdb's version includes in-frame clones alone and lacks a portion of them. This sample has about 24,000 clones, with approximately 74% found just once. The sample consisted of peripheral blood. The receptors here all came from a man in his fifties with COVID-19, enrolled during active disease.

There are a few counts of this clone. The chain carries TRBV18 and TRBJ2-1; 9 positions agree with TRBD2. The length of the CDR3 is 16 residues. The V gene's germline CDR1 is KGHSH and CDR2 LQKENI. V was clipped by 4 bases and J by 0 bases; unmatched bases: 4. This CDR3 reads CASSLLAGISYNEQFF. CDR3 sequence (DNA): TGTGCCAGCTCACTCCTAGCGGGGATCTCCTACAATGAGCAGTTCTTC.

The chain combines TRBV27 with TRBJ2-7; D might be TRBD1 (6 bases). Germline assignment: CDR1 MNHEY and CDR2 SMNVEV (reference sequence). V lost 6 bases to trimming and J lost 4 bases, with 19 bases between them. The CDR3 totals 15 residues. The CDR3 DNA follows: TGTGCCAGCAGCTCCGGGTGGCAGGGGATATACGAGCAGTACTTC. It encodes CASSSGWQGIYEQYF.

This chain links TRBV24-1 with TRBJ1-4; 10 nucleotides line up with TRBD1. V was clipped by 6 bases and J by 8 bases; unmatched bases: 11. The CDR3 extends over 16 amino acids. Germline V gene sequence: CDR1 KGHDR, CDR2 SFDVKD. The CDR3 loop reads CATSKGQGIGEEKLFF. CDR3 sequence (DNA): TGTGCCACCAGTAAGGGACAGGGGATAGGAGAAGAAAAACTGTTTTTT.

The chain has TRBV19 and TRBJ2-1; 7 nucleotides line up with TRBD2. CDR1 is LNHDA, CDR2 SQIVND, per germline (reference sequence). The CDR3 spans 15 residues. V was pared by 1 base and J by 4 bases, with 4 bases of the junction left unmatched. CDR3 amino acids: CASSIASGFYNEQFF. CDR3 in DNA: TGTGCCAGTAGTATAGCTAGCGGCTTTTACAATGAGCAGTTCTTC.

This chain uses TRBV5-1 with TRBJ1-1; weak D call: TRBD1 (5 bases). V gave up 4 bases and J gave up 1 base, with 14 bases separating them. CDR3 length: 15 amino acids. CDR1 and CDR2 (germline): SGHRS, YFSETQ. The CDR3 DNA reads TGCGCCAGCAGCCCCGGCGGGGGGGGGAACACTGAAGCTTTCTTT. Its protein is CASSPGGGGNTEAFF.

This chain connects TRBV27 to TRBJ1-5, with a weak D call TRBD1 (5 bases). Trimming removed 4 bases from V and 7 bases from J, with 17 bases in between. Germline lookup yields CDR1 MNHEY and CDR2 SMNVEV (reference sequence). The CDR3 contains 15 residues. The CDR3 protein is CASSSPTETGQPQHF. Here the CDR3 DNA reads TGTGCCAGCAGTTCACCGACAGAAACCGGGCAGCCCCAGCATTTT.

The genes are TRBV5-4 and TRBJ2-1; possibly TRBD1 for D (5 bases). The CDR3 has 15 amino acids. Trimming removed 0 bases at V and 7 bases at J, with 14 bases between. Germline CDR1 SGHNT, CDR2 YYREEE (reference sequence). The CDR3 here is CASSLAIQGLNEQFF. As DNA, the CDR3 is TGTGCCAGCAGCTTGGCCATTCAGGGTTTGAATGAGCAGTTCTTC. Based on the CDR3 plus reference TRBV5-4 and TRBJ2-1, the full variable domain is ETGVTQSPTHLIKTRGQQVTLRCSSQSGHNTVSWYQQALGQGPQFIFQYYREEENGRGNFPPRFSGLQFPNYSSELNVNALELDDSALYLCASSLAIQGLNEQFFGPGTRLTVL.

In this sample, this clone turned up once. The gene calls are TRBV24-1 and TRBJ2-2; 7 nucleotides agree with TRBD2. The germline gives CDR1 KGHDR, CDR2 SFDVKD. This CDR3 comprises 17 residues. V lost 3 bases to trimming and J lost 6 bases; unmatched junction nucleotides: 12. CDR3 in amino acids: CATSDVPGLGIAGELFF. The CDR3 DNA reads TGTGCCACCAGTGATGTACCAGGACTAGGAATAGCCGGGGAGCTGTTTTTT.

This sequence joins TRBV5-4 and TRBJ2-5; D ambiguous. The CDR3 length is 12 residues. Germline values: CDR1 SGHNT, CDR2 YYREEE (reference sequence). V was clipped by 0 bases and J by 7 bases, with 7 bases between them. The CDR3 DNA reads as TGTGCCAGCAGCTTGGATTCCCGGACCCAGTACTTC. It is translated as CASSLDSRTQYF.

The J gene is TRBJ1-5, the V gene TRBV6-1; D uncertain. Germline V lookup: CDR1 MNHNS, CDR2 SASEGT. CDR3 size: 18 residues. Trimming removed 0 bases from V and 3 bases from J, with 18 bases in between. In nucleotides, the CDR3 is TGTGCCAGCAGTGAAGCGGGAGGTTTTTGGCGAAACAATCAGCCCCAGCATTTT. The encoded protein is CASSEAGGFWRNNQPQHF.

This sequence joins TRBV19 and TRBJ1-4; D may be TRBD1 (6 bases). Germline values: CDR1 LNHDA, CDR2 SQIVND (reference sequence). Trimming cost V 0 bases and J 2 bases, with 10 bases left between them. The CDR3 has 16 amino acids. The CDR3 loop reads CASSIDFGGTNEKLFF. CDR3 nucleotide sequence: TGTGCCAGTAGTATAGATTTTGGGGGCACTAATGAAAAACTGTTTTTT. The full variable domain, rest sourced from reference TRBV19 and TRBJ1-4, is DGGITQSPKYLFRKEGQNVTLSCEQNLNHDAMYWYRQDPGQGLRLIYYSQIVNDFQKGDIAEGYSVSREKKESFPLTVTSAQKNPTAFYLCASSIDFGGTNEKLFFGSGTQLSVL.

This clone was seen only once. The V gene is TRBV2, the J gene TRBJ1-2, with a weak D call TRBD1 (5 bases). The V end lost 8 bases, the J end lost 3 bases, and 19 bases lay between the germline ends. This CDR3 region has 15 residues. From germline, CDR1 is SNHLY and CDR2 FYNNEI. The chain's CDR3 is CASSVGRVQHYGYTF. In DNA form, the CDR3 reads TGTGCCAGCTCCGTCGGCAGGGTACAGCACTATGGCTACACCTTC.

This clone was found a few times. The V and J genes are TRBV19 and TRBJ1-4; D call uncertain. The CDR3 has 15 residues. Germline lookup yields CDR1 LNHDA and CDR2 SQIVND (reference sequence). Trimming removed 1 base from V and 8 bases from J, with 14 bases in between. CDR3 sequence reads: CASSIGGRGREKLFF. The CDR3 nucleotides read TGTGCCAGTAGTATAGGCGGCCGCGGGAGGGAAAAACTGTTTTTT.

V is TRBV27 and J is TRBJ1-3; perhaps TRBD1 as D (5 bases). V lost 5 bases to trimming and J lost 3 bases, with 8 bases between them. This CDR3 is 13 amino acids long. Germline V gives CDR1 MNHEY, CDR2 SMNVEV (reference sequence). The CDR3 sequence is CASSMGLGNTIYF. The CDR3 DNA reads as TGTGCCAGCAGTATGGGACTTGGAAACACCATATATTTT.

This chain joins TRBV9 and TRBJ1-2; 7 nucleotides line up with TRBD1. V lost 4 bases and J lost 7; bases outside the gene matches: 13. This CDR3 region has 15 residues. CDR1 and CDR2 (germline): SGDLS, YYNGEE. Here the CDR3 reads CASSPNRGRGVGYTF. The CDR3 coding sequence is TGTGCCAGCAGCCCAAATAGGGGGCGAGGAGTTGGCTACACCTTC.

This clone has only one observation. The V and J genes are TRBV2 and TRBJ1-4; a weak D match, TRBD1 (5 bases). With 6 bases removed from V and 7 bases from J, the gap between germline ends came to 21 bases. The CDR3 runs 16 residues. Germline values: CDR1 SNHLY, CDR2 FYNNEI. In nucleotides, the CDR3 is TGTGCCAGCAGGAGCCGCGACAGTCGTCTAGGTGAAAAACTGTTTTTT. As protein: CASRSRDSRLGEKLFF.

The V call is TRBV7-3, the J call TRBJ2-3; possibly TRBD2 for D (5 bases). CDR1 is SGHTA and CDR2 is FQGTGA in the germline V gene. The length of the CDR3 is 14 residues. Trimming removed 5 bases from V and 8 bases from J, with 17 bases in between. In DNA form, the CDR3 reads TGTGCCAGCAGCCACCAAGAAGGACGGGGTACGCAGTATTTT. Translation: CASSHQEGRGTQYF.

CDR3 DNA sequence: TGTGCCAGCAGCGAACAGGGATCGGGTGAGCAGTACTTC. Its protein is CASSEQGSGEQYF. V is TRBV7-2 and J is TRBJ2-7; a weak D match, TRBD1 (6 bases). CDR3 length: 13 amino acids. The germline gives CDR1 SGHTA, CDR2 FQGNSA. The V end was cut by 5 bases, the J end by 7 bases, with 15 bases between.

The chain couples TRBV6-5 to TRBJ1-4, with 8 bases lining up with TRBD1. CDR3 length: 15 residues. V was pared by 2 bases and J by 4 bases, with 3 bases of the junction left unmatched. Germline V CDR1 and CDR2: MNHEY, SVGAGI. The CDR3 DNA reads TGTGCCAGCAGTTACCTGACAGGGGTTAATGAAAAACTGTTTTTT. Amino acid sequence: CASSYLTGVNEKLFF.

V usage is TRBV5-6 and J usage is TRBJ1-2, with TRBD1 identical over 8 bases. CDR3 length: 14 amino acids. Trimming removed 5 bases from V and 8 bases from J; junction bases left unmatched: 11. Germline V gives CDR1 SGHDT, CDR2 YYEEEE. The CDR3 sequence is CASRAGTGSWGYTF. CDR3 coding DNA: TGTGCCAGCAGGGCCGGGACAGGCAGTTGGGGCTACACCTTC.

The chain combines TRBV11-2 with TRBJ2-2; D gene unclear. Per the germline V gene, CDR1 is SGHAT and CDR2 is FQNNGV. Trimming pared 3 bases from V and 1 base from J, leaving 6 bases between. CDR3 length: 14 residues. The CDR3 loop reads CASSFNRNTGELFF. The CDR3, as DNA: TGTGCCAGCAGCTTTAATAGGAACACCGGGGAGCTGTTTTTT.